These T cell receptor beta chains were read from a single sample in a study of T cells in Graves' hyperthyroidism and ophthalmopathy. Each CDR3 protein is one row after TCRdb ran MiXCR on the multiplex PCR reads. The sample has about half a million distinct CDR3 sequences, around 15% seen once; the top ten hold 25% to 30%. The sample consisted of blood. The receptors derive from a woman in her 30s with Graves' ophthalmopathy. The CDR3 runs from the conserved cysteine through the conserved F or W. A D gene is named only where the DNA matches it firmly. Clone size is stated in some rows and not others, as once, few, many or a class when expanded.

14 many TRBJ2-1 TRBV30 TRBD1 CAWGPGQGVGKQFF TGTGCCTGGGGACCGGGACAGGGCGTTGGTAAGCAGTTCTTC
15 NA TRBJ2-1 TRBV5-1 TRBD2 CASSPLTSGGRGQFF TGCGCCAGCAGCCCCTTGACTAGCGGGGGGCGGGGGCAGTTCTTC
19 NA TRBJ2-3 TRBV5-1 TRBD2 CASSDHLFGRTESTDTQYF TGCGCCAGCAGCGACCACTTATTCGGGAGGACCGAGAGCACAGATACGCAGTATTTT
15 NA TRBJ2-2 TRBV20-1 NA CSARDRAFDTGELFF TGCAGTGCTAGAGACAGGGCCTTCGACACCGGGGAGCTGTTTTTT
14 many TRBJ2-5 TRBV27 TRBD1 CASSRGTGGKTQYF TGTGCCAGCAGTCGGGGGACAGGGGGGAAGACCCAGTACTTC
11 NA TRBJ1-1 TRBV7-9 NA CASGDFSEAFF TGTGCCAGCGGGGACTTTTCTGAAGCTTTCTTT
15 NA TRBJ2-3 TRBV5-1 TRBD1 CASSVGQGAGDTQYF TGCGCCAGCAGCGTTGGACAGGGAGCGGGAGATACGCAGTATTTT
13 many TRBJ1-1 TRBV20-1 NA CSARDSGYTEAFF TGCAGTGCTAGAGATTCGGGGTACACTGAAGCTTTCTTT
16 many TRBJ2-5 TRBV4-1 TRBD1 CASSHPKGQDQETQYF TGCGCCAGCAGCCACCCGAAGGGACAGGACCAAGAGACCCAGTACTTC
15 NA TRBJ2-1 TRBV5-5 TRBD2 CASSLRGRALDEQFF TGTGCCAGCAGCTTACGCGGGAGGGCCCTAGATGAGCAGTTCTTC
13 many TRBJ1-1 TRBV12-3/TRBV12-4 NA CASSLSINTEAFF TGTGCCAGCAGTTTGTCGATTAACACTGAAGCTTTCTTT
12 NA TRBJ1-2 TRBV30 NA CAWTPGNYGYTF TGTGCCTGGACCCCAGGAAACTATGGCTACACCTTC
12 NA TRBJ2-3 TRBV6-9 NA CASSYEADTQYF TGTGCCAGCAGTTACGAGGCAGATACGCAGTATTTT
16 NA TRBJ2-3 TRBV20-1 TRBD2 CRPGGSGRGSTDTQYF TGCAGGCCCGGGGGGAGCGGGAGAGGGAGCACAGATACGCAGTATTTT
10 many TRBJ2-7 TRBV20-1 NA CSASNYEQYF TGCAGTGCTAGCAACTACGAGCAGTACTTC
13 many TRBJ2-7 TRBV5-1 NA CASSRGAGWEQYF TGCGCCAGCAGCCGTGGGGCTGGTTGGGAGCAGTACTTC
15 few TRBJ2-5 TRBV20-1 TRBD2 CSASERLAGGETQYF TGCAGTGCTAGTGAAAGACTAGCGGGAGGGGAGACCCAGTACTTC
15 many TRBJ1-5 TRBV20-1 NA CSARESAVNSQPQHF TGCAGTGCTAGAGAGTCGGCAGTAAACAGTCAGCCCCAGCATTTT
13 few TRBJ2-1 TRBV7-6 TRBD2 CASSPNSGIEQFF TGTGCCAGCAGCCCTAATAGCGGGATTGAGCAGTTCTTC
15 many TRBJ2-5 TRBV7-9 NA CASSLTAMDQETQYF TGTGCCAGCAGCTTGACAGCGATGGATCAAGAGACCCAGTACTTC
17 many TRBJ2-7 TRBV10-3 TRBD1 CAISQGGTGGNSYEQYF TGTGCCATCAGTCAAGGGGGGACAGGGGGCAATTCCTACGAGCAGTACTTC
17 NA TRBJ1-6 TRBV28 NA CASSRTMTGPGNSPLHF TGTGCCAGCAGCCGCACTATGACAGGCCCGGGGAATTCACCCCTCCACTTT
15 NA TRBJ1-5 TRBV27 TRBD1 CASSFEAGGHQPQHF TGTGCCAGCAGTTTCGAGGCAGGGGGGCATCAGCCCCAGCATTTT
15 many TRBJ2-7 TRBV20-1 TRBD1 CSALSGQGTSYEQYF TGCAGTGCCCTGTCCGGACAGGGTACTTCCTACGAGCAGTACTTC
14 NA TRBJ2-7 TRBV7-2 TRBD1 CASSAYRGPYEQYF TGTGCCAGCAGCGCCTACAGGGGGCCTTACGAGCAGTACTTC
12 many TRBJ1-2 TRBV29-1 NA CSVEGGGGFNTF TGCAGCGTTGAAGGGGGAGGAGGGTTTAACACCTTC
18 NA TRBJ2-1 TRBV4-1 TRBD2 CASSQPLAGASSHNEQFF TGCGCCAGCAGCCAACCCCTAGCGGGAGCCAGTTCCCACAATGAGCAGTTCTTC
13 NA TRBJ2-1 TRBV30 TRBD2 CALVAGERNEQFF TGTGCCTTAGTAGCGGGAGAGAGGAATGAGCAGTTCTTC
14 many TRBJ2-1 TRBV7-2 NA CASSRDHSYNEQFF TGTGCCAGCAGTAGGGACCACTCCTACAATGAGCAGTTCTTC
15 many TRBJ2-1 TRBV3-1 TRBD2 CASSLSVKRDGEQFF TGTGCCAGCAGCCTATCCGTAAAGCGGGACGGTGAGCAGTTCTTC